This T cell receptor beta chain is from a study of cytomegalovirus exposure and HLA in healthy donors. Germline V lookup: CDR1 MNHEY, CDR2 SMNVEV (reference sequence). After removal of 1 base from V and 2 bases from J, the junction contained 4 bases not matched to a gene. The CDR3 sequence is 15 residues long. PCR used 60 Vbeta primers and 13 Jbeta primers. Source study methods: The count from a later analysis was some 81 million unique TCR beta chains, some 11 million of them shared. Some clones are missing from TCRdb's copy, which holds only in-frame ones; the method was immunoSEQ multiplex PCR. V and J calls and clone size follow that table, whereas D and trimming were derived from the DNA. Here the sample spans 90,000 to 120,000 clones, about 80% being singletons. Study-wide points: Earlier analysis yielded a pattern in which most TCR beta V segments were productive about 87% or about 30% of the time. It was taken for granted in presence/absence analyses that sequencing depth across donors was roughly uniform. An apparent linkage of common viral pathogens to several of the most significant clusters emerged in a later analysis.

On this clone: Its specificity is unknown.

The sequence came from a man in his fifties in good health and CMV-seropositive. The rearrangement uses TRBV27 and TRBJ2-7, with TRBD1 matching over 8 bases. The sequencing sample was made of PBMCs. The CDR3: CASSLFGTGPYEQYF. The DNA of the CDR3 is TGTGCCAGCAGTTTATTCGGGACAGGCCCCTACGAGCAGTACTTC.